These 28 T cell receptor beta chains were all obtained from the same sample, sequenced in a study of metastatic and nonmetastatic thyroid tumors. TCRdb re-called the PCR reads with MiXCR. The sample holds some 35,000 clones, 25% to 30% seen once. Thyroid surgery took place with no prior treatment in any patient. The specimen sequenced was blood. The origin of the receptors is a female donor with papillary thyroid cancer or a benign thyroid nodule (not recorded which). Some clones in this sample may be carry-over from other donors' samples.

The chain is built from TRBV11-1 and TRBJ2-7, with D possibly matching TRBD2 (5 bases). The CDR3 runs 16 residues. Germline values: CDR1 SGHAT, CDR2 FQDESV (reference sequence). Trimming took 5 bases from V and 5 from J, leaving 22 bases between them. Here the CDR3 reads CASSLVVLTEDHEQYF. The CDR3 coding sequence is TGTGCCAGCAGCCTGGTGGTCTTGACGGAGGACCACGAGCAGTACTTC.

This clone is medium-sized in the sample. The genes are TRBV6-2 or TRBV6-3 and TRBJ2-7; tentatively, D is TRBD2 (6 bases). Trimming removed 4 bases at V and 7 bases at J, with 17 bases between. Germline V gives CDR1 MNHEY, CDR2 SVGEGT. CDR3 length: 14 amino acids. The CDR3 is CASSSGTGVMEQYF. The CDR3 DNA is TGTGCCAGCAGTTCCGGGACGGGGGTGATGGAGCAGTACTTC.

The chain couples TRBV28 to TRBJ2-5, with 7 bases matching TRBD1. The CDR3 covers 14 residues. Trimming at V came to 6 bases and at J to 1 base, leaving 5 bases not matched to a gene. In germline, CDR1 is MDHEN, CDR2 SYDVKM. DNA for the CDR3: TGTGCCAGCAGCCCGGGACAGACCCAAGAGACCCAGTACTTC. It translates to CASSPGQTQETQYF.

This clone was seen ten or more times. A read error is possible here, since a much larger clone lies one base away. V is TRBV4-1 and J is TRBJ2-7; 7 bases map to TRBD1. J lost 4 bases, V lost 4 bases, and 7 bases had no gene match. Germline CDR1 MGHRA, CDR2 YSYEKL. This CDR3 has 14 residues. CDR3 loop: CASSPTGVLYEQYF. DNA for the CDR3: TGCGCCAGCAGCCCCACAGGGGTGTTATACGAGCAGTACTTC.

The chain uses TRBV19 and TRBJ1-4; tentative D call: TRBD1 (6 bases). Germline V CDR1 and CDR2: LNHDA, SQIVND (reference sequence). The CDR3 has 13 residues. V lost 5 bases, J lost 7 bases, and 11 bases lay in between. The CDR3 sequence is CASSPWTAEKLFF. CDR3 DNA sequence: TGTGCCAGTAGTCCGTGGACAGCTGAAAAACTGTTTTTT.

This clone occurred many times. V and J are TRBV9 and TRBJ2-5; D gene uncertain. Trimming removed 0 bases from V and 4 bases from J, with 10 bases in between. The CDR3 covers 14 residues. The germline CDR1 and CDR2 sequences are SGDLS and YYNGEE. The chain's CDR3 is CASSVGLGSETQYF. The CDR3 nucleotides read TGTGCCAGCAGCGTAGGACTGGGTTCAGAGACCCAGTACTTC.

Notes on this clone: The junction departs from germline at one end; a sequencing error may be responsible. V is TRBV19 and J is TRBJ2-5; TRBD2 matches at 7 bases. CDR1 is LNHDA, CDR2 SQIVND, per germline (reference sequence). The CDR3 is 12 residues long. CDR3 protein: CAGSIGGETQYF. The CDR3 DNA reads as TGTGCCGGTAGTATCGGGGGGGAGACCCAGTACTTC.

This clone is classed as medium-sized. This same CDR3 is encoded by further DNA sequences in the sample. The chain joins TRBV20-1 to TRBJ1-1; D is unclear. Germline loops: CDR1 DFQATT, CDR2 SNEGSKA (reference sequence). The V end lost 3 bases, the J end lost 0 bases, and 2 bases lay between the germline ends. The length of the CDR3 is 11 residues. The CDR3 region is CSARVNTEAFF. The CDR3 nucleotides read TGCAGTGCTAGGGTGAACACTGAAGCTTTCTTT.

This clone occurred a few times. The chain couples TRBV12-3 or TRBV12-4 to TRBJ1-1; tentatively, D is TRBD1 (6 bases). This CDR3 contains 15 residues. V was clipped by 6 bases and J by 0 bases, with 14 bases between them. DNA of the CDR3: TGTGCCAGCAGCCCTAGGGGGGCGGTGAACACTGAAGCTTTCTTT. Its protein is CASSPRGAVNTEAFF.

The V gene is TRBV3-1, the J gene TRBJ2-7, with D possibly matching TRBD2 (5 bases). CDR3 size: 14 residues. Germline CDR1 is LGHDT and CDR2 is YNNKEL (reference sequence). With 4 bases removed from V and 7 bases from J, the gap between germline ends came to 17 bases. The chain's CDR3 is CASSPFTGSGEQYF. CDR3 coding DNA: TGTGCCAGCAGCCCCTTCACGGGGTCTGGGGAGCAGTACTTC.

This clone is medium-sized. The rearrangement links TRBV5-1 to TRBJ1-2; TRBD1 matches at 7 bases. V lost 4 bases and J lost 4; bases outside the gene matches: 4. Per the germline V gene, CDR1 is SGHRS and CDR2 is YFSETQ. This CDR3 comprises 13 residues. This chain's CDR3 is CASSPGDSYGYTF. CDR3 DNA: TGCGCCAGCAGCCCAGGGGACAGCTATGGCTACACCTTC.

V is TRBV10-3 and J is TRBJ2-3, with 8 nucleotides matching TRBD2. The V gene end was trimmed by 10 bases and the J gene end by 1 base; junction bases not matched to a gene: 13. Per germline, CDR1 ENHRY and CDR2 SYGVKD. The CDR3 is 16 residues long. The CDR3 sequence is CATLRGARVGTDTQYF. DNA of the CDR3: TGTGCCACCCTGCGGGGGGCCCGGGTCGGCACAGATACGCAGTATTTT.

This clone was recorded many times. This chain uses TRBV2 with TRBJ1-5; TRBD1 might be the D (5 bases). This CDR3 contains 15 residues. The germline V and J ends were trimmed by 6 bases and 4 bases, with 16 bases remaining between them. CDR1 is SNHLY, CDR2 FYNNEI, per germline. This CDR3 is CASRSGRVGNQPQHF. The CDR3 bases are TGTGCCAGCAGGTCGGGACGGGTCGGGAATCAGCCCCAGCATTTT.

In its sample, this clone was seen many times. The chain recombines TRBV7-2 with TRBJ2-3; D ambiguous. Trimming removed 2 bases from V and 1 base from J, with 7 bases in between. CDR3 size: 14 residues. CDR1 and CDR2 (germline): SGHTA, FQGNSA. In DNA form, the CDR3 reads TGTGCCAGCAGCTTAACGGTAGGCACAGATACGCAGTATTTT. Translating it yields CASSLTVGTDTQYF.

By share, this clone ranks as medium-sized. V is TRBV11-3 and J is TRBJ2-1; unclear D gene. Trimming took off 5 bases at V and 0 bases at J, with 11 bases between the two ends. Per the germline V gene, CDR1 is SGHNT and CDR2 is YENEEA. This CDR3 comprises 15 residues. CDR3 nucleotide sequence: TGTGCCAGCAGCCCCCGGTTTGGCTCCTACAATGAGCAGTTCTTC. It yields the protein CASSPRFGSYNEQFF.

The DNA for the CDR3 is TGTGCCTGGAGTGTACGAAGGGGGGCCTACGAGCAGTACTTC. Its translation: CAWSVRRGAYEQYF. This chain links TRBV30 with TRBJ2-7, with D tentatively TRBD1 or TRBD2 (6 bases each). Germline-derived CDR1 and CDR2 are GTSNPN and SVGIG (reference sequence). V dropped 0 bases and J dropped 2 bases, with 11 bases sitting between them. CDR3 size: 14 residues.

This clone has at least ten counts. The rearrangement uses TRBV11-2 and TRBJ2-5; TRBD2 is a possible D gene (6 bases). V gave up 1 base and J gave up 9 bases, with 12 bases separating them. The CDR3 consists of 13 residues. The V gene's germline CDR1 is SGHAT and CDR2 FQNNGV. The CDR3 DNA reads as TGTGCCAGCAGCTTAGGGGTCCCGGGGGCCCAGTACTTC. Encoded protein: CASSLGVPGAQYF.

V and J are TRBV4-1 and TRBJ2-7; D uncertain. This CDR3 region has 14 residues. V lost 0 bases to trimming and J lost 3 bases, with 9 bases between them. Germline CDR1 and CDR2: MGHRA and YSYEKL. CDR3 sequence: CASSQDARSYEQYF. CDR3 in DNA: TGCGCCAGCAGCCAAGATGCACGGAGCTACGAGCAGTACTTC.

This clone showed up many times. Since a much larger clone is just one base distant, this may be a read error. In this CDR3 the conserved last residue, phenylalanine or tryptophan, is missing, so a read error is likely. J is TRBJ2-7 and V is TRBV7-2, with D possibly TRBD1 on 5 matching bases. The germline V gene has CDR1 SGHTA and CDR2 FQGNSA. The CDR3 extends over 11 amino acids. V shed 6 bases and J shed 6 bases, with 9 bases lying between them. The CDR3 DNA reads TGTGCCAGCAGGTTAACAGGCGAGCAGTACTCC. It encodes CASRLTGEQYS.

A note on this clone: Other DNA sequences within the sample encode an identical CDR3. The J gene is TRBJ2-2, the V gene TRBV6-4; D is perhaps TRBD1 (6 bases). V lost 3 bases and J 8 bases, leaving 13 bases between the germline ends. The CDR3 has 14 residues. The germline gives CDR1 MRHNA, CDR2 SNTAGT. CDR3 sequence (DNA): TGTGCCAGCAGTGAACAGGGTGCCACAGGGGAGCTGTTTTTT. The encoded protein is CASSEQGATGELFF.

J is TRBJ2-7 and V is TRBV15; D unresolved. Between the trimmed V and J ends, which lost 0 bases and 0 bases, there was a span of 21 bases. This CDR3 has 19 residues. CDR1 and CDR2 (germline): LNHNV, YYDKDF (reference sequence). CDR3 sequence: CATSRELVFGEGNSYEQYF. In DNA form, the CDR3 reads TGTGCCACCAGCAGAGAATTAGTTTTTGGGGAAGGGAACTCCTACGAGCAGTACTTC.

Concerning this clone: One end of the junction is discordant with germline, which a read error may explain. The chain joins TRBV19 to TRBJ1-3; unclear D gene. CDR1 and CDR2 (germline): LNHDA, SQIVND (reference sequence). The CDR3 runs 13 residues. The DNA for the CDR3 is TGTGCCAGTAGTACAAGGGAAGCAAACACCTTATATTTT. Translated, it gives CASSTREANTLYF.

There are a few counts of this clone. The rearrangement joins TRBV2 to TRBJ2-7; 10 bases match TRBD1. V lost 6 bases and J lost 3; bases outside the gene matches: 5. The CDR3 length is 14 residues. Germline lookup yields CDR1 SNHLY and CDR2 FYNNEI. The CDR3 region has the DNA TGTGCCAGCAGCCGGGACAGGGGCTTCTACGAGCAGTACTTC. Its protein product is CASSRDRGFYEQYF.

Regarding this clone: A much larger clone differs from this one at a single base, so this may be a read error. The chain is built from TRBV11-1 and TRBJ2-3, with 8 positions matching TRBD2. The J segment lost 5 bases and the V segment lost 7 bases, leaving 14 bases of the junction unmatched. The CDR3 is 16 amino acids. CDR1 and CDR2 (germline): SGHAT, FQDESV (reference sequence). The CDR3 DNA reads as TGTGCCAGCACCCCGCGGGGACTAGTGGGGCTAGATACGCAGTATTTT. Its protein product is CASTPRGLVGLDTQYF.

This clone appeared a few times. The CDR3 DNA reads as TGTGCCACCCGACAGGGATGGAACTATGGCTACACCTTC. Translated, it gives CATRQGWNYGYTF. The gene calls are TRBV6-1 and TRBJ1-2; 7 bases map to TRBD1. Trimming took 10 bases from V and 2 from J; bases not matched to a gene: 7. CDR1 MNHNS and CDR2 SASEGT come from the germline V gene. The CDR3 contains 13 residues.

This clone was seen more than once but under ten times. The chain has TRBV12-3 or TRBV12-4 and TRBJ2-1, with 9 bases aligning to TRBD2. The CDR3 length is 12 residues. The V and J ends lost 3 bases and 15 bases, in that order; junction bases with no gene match: 6. The CDR3 DNA reads as TGTGCCAGCAGTTTCAAGCGGGAGGTCTTGTTCTTC. This sequence encodes CASSFKREVLFF.

J is TRBJ1-2 and V is TRBV11-3; D might be TRBD1 (5 bases). Germline CDR1 is SGHNT and CDR2 is YENEEA. Trimming left V 5 bases short and J 6 bases short, with 13 bases between. The CDR3 runs to 13 residues. The CDR3 DNA is TGTGCCAGCAGCCAGTTGCGGGGCGATGGCTACACCTTC. It specifies CASSQLRGDGYTF.

This clone was found once. This chain uses TRBV9 with TRBJ2-7; D is uncertain. The CDR3 extends over 14 amino acids. Per the germline V gene, CDR1 is SGDLS and CDR2 is YYNGEE. Trimming shortened V by 0 bases and J by 2 bases, and 9 bases separated the two germline ends. The CDR3 here is CASSVESGAYEQYF. CDR3 sequence (DNA): TGTGCCAGCAGCGTAGAGTCCGGAGCCTACGAGCAGTACTTC.